The 30 T cell receptor beta chains below all came from one sample that was sequenced in a study of blood T cell repertoires in COVID-19. The table came from immunoSEQ multiplex PCR; TCRdb's copy has only in-frame clones and leaves some out. The sample carries some 200,000 clones, roughly four fifths recorded once. The sequencing input was PBMCs or T cells enriched from blood (not recorded which). Every receptor here comes from a man aged 35-49 years who had recovered from COVID-19.

The genes are TRBV5-6 and TRBJ1-2; the match to TRBD1 covers 7 bases. Germline lookup yields CDR1 SGHDT and CDR2 YYEEEE. V was clipped by 3 bases and J by 0 bases; unmatched bases: 11. The CDR3 sequence is 17 residues long. The CDR3 here is CASSSRTGVTANYGYTF. The CDR3 bases are TGTGCCAGCAGCTCAAGGACAGGCGTAACAGCTAACTATGGCTACACCTTC.

The rearrangement links TRBV19 to TRBJ1-1, with a weak D call TRBD1 (6 bases). CDR1 is LNHDA and CDR2 is SQIVND in the germline V gene (reference sequence). The length of the CDR3 is 17 residues. Trimming removed 5 bases at V and 0 bases at J, with 19 bases between. Here the CDR3 reads CASSPQGRGRMNTEAFF. For the CDR3, the DNA is TGTGCCAGTAGTCCCCAGGGCAGGGGAAGGATGAACACTGAAGCTTTCTTT.

The gene calls are TRBV7-9 and TRBJ1-1, with D perhaps matching TRBD1 (6 bases). The germline CDR1 and CDR2 sequences are SEHNR and FQNEAQ (reference sequence). Trimming stripped 4 bases from V and 1 base from J, with 7 bases between. CDR3 length equals 13 residues. CDR3 DNA sequence: TGTGCCAGCAGCTCACAGGGGAACACTGAAGCTTTCTTT. Residues: CASSSQGNTEAFF.

V is TRBV5-8 and J is TRBJ1-2, with D uncertain. Germline loops: CDR1 SGHTS, CDR2 YDEGEE. The CDR3 totals 13 residues. Trimming shortened V by 2 bases and J by 8 bases, and 13 bases separated the two germline ends. CDR3 DNA: TGTGCCAGCAGCTTATCGGGTAAAGGAGGCTACACCTTC. This sequence encodes CASSLSGKGGYTF.

DNA for the CDR3: TGTGCCAGCAGTTCGAGGTTCTTCCCTTATCGCTACACCTTC. This gives the protein CASSSRFFPYRYTF. The chain recombines TRBV27 with TRBJ1-2; the D is unclear. Trimming left V 4 bases short and J 9 bases short, with 18 bases between. This CDR3 comprises 14 residues. Per germline, CDR1 MNHEY and CDR2 SMNVEV (reference sequence).

The gene calls are TRBV7-8 and TRBJ2-5; D possibly corresponds to TRBD2 (7 bases). Germline lookup yields CDR1 SGHVS and CDR2 FQNEAQ. Between the trimmed V and J ends, which lost 3 bases and 1 base, there was a span of 12 bases. CDR3 length: 15 amino acids. The CDR3 coding sequence is TGTGCCAGCAGCTTCAGAGGGGGGGGCCAAGAGACCCAGTACTTC. Translation: CASSFRGGGQETQYF.

This clone is a singleton in its sample. The chain has TRBV11-2 and TRBJ1-1, with a weak D call TRBD1 (5 bases). V was shortened by 6 bases and J by 1 base, with 15 bases between the two germline ends. Germline lookup yields CDR1 SGHAT and CDR2 FQNNGV. CDR3 length equals 15 residues. CDR3 protein: CASSPQTAKNTEAFF. The CDR3 nucleotides are TGTGCCAGCAGTCCCCAGACAGCCAAGAACACTGAAGCTTTCTTT.

V is TRBV12-3 or TRBV12-4 and J is TRBJ1-2; D uncertain. The CDR3 runs to 12 residues. V was trimmed by 3 bases and J by 7 bases, leaving 9 bases between them. CDR3 sequence: CASSFSLRGYTF. The CDR3 coding sequence is TGTGCCAGCAGTTTTTCCCTCCGTGGCTACACCTTC.

In its sample, this clone was seen once. The rearrangement links TRBV11-2 to TRBJ1-2; possibly TRBD1 for D (6 bases). V lost 0 bases and J lost 4, with 15 bases in between. This CDR3 comprises 16 residues. CDR1 and CDR2 from the germline V gene are SGHAT and FQNNGV. The CDR3 here is CASSLDGQRSPYGYTF. DNA for the CDR3: TGTGCCAGCAGCTTAGATGGACAGAGGAGCCCCTATGGCTACACCTTC. The full variable domain, in which reference TRBV11-2 and TRBJ1-2 provide the parts outside the CDR3, is EAGVAQSPRYKIIEKRQSVAFWCNPISGHATLYWYQQILGQGPKLLIQFQNNGVVDDSQLPKDRFSAERLKGVDSTLKIQPAKLEDSAVYLCASSLDGQRSPYGYTFGSGTRLTVV.

The rearrangement links TRBV6-6 to TRBJ2-5; tentatively, D is TRBD1 (5 bases). CDR1 and CDR2 from the germline V gene are MNHNY and SVGAGI (reference sequence). The V end lost 6 bases, the J end lost 5 bases, and 13 bases lay between the germline ends. The CDR3 length is 13 residues. In DNA, the CDR3 is TGTGCCAGCAGACCAGGGTCCCGGGAGACCCAGTACTTC. Amino acid sequence: CASRPGSRETQYF.

The V call is TRBV18, the J call TRBJ2-5; 7 nucleotides line up with TRBD2. J gave up 2 bases and V 3 bases, and 6 bases lay outside the gene matches. CDR1 is KGHSH and CDR2 is LQKENI in the germline V gene. The CDR3 extends over 15 amino acids. CDR3 protein: CASSPGIAGQETQYF. CDR3 nucleotides: TGTGCCAGCTCACCGGGAATAGCGGGTCAAGAGACCCAGTACTTC.

In this sample, this clone turned up once. The chain uses TRBV4-1 and TRBJ2-7; D may be TRBD2 (6 bases). CDR3 size: 14 residues. CDR1 is MGHRA and CDR2 is YSYEKL in the germline V gene. V lost 1 base to trimming and J lost 5 bases, with 12 bases between them. The CDR3: CASSQGRGGNEQYF. DNA of the CDR3: TGCGCCAGCAGCCAAGGTCGGGGAGGAAACGAGCAGTACTTC.

The CDR3 region is CASFGQGGGEQYF. The CDR3 nucleotides read TGTGCCAGCTTTGGCCAGGGGGGAGGCGAGCAGTACTTC. This chain uses TRBV28 with TRBJ2-7; a weak D match, TRBD1 (7 bases). V was pared by 8 bases and J by 6 bases, with 17 bases between. The length of the CDR3 is 13 residues. Germline V gives CDR1 MDHEN, CDR2 SYDVKM.

The CDR3 DNA reads as TGTGCCAGACAGGGGGCGCCCGGCTATGGCTACACCTTC. As protein: CARQGAPGYGYTF. The J gene is TRBJ1-2, the V gene TRBV19; TRBD1 agrees at 9 bases. The CDR3 is made up of 13 amino acids. Trimming removed 9 bases from V and 4 bases from J; junction bases left unmatched: 6. CDR1 is LNHDA, CDR2 SQIVND, per germline (reference sequence). The whole variable domain, filled in from reference TRBV19 and TRBJ1-2, reads DGGITQSPKYLFRKEGQNVTLSCEQNLNHDAMYWYRQDPGQGLRLIYYSQIVNDFQKGDIAEGYSVSREKKESFPLTVTSAQKNPTAFYLCARQGAPGYGYTFGSGTRLTVV.

V is TRBV5-1 and J is TRBJ1-2, with D perhaps matching TRBD1 (6 bases). Germline loops: CDR1 SGHRS, CDR2 YFSETQ. The CDR3 consists of 13 residues. Trimming took off 2 bases at V and 9 bases at J, with 14 bases between the two ends. For the CDR3, the DNA is TGCGCCAGCAGCTTAGGGGGAAGTCTCCGCTACACCTTC. It is translated as CASSLGGSLRYTF.

The chain carries TRBV6-5 and TRBJ1-5, with D possibly matching TRBD1 (5 bases). The length of the CDR3 is 14 residues. Trimming removed 5 bases from V and 3 bases from J, with 11 bases in between. Germline-derived CDR1 and CDR2 are MNHEY and SVGAGI. CDR3 sequence reads: CASSLDRFNQPQHF. CDR3 DNA: TGTGCCAGCAGTCTCGACAGATTCAATCAGCCCCAGCATTTT.

This chain connects TRBV5-1 to TRBJ1-3, with 9 nucleotides matching TRBD1. CDR3 length: 18 residues. The germline V gene encodes CDR1 SGHRS and CDR2 YFSETQ. V lost 4 bases, J lost 7 bases, and 18 bases stayed unmatched. The CDR3 spells CASSRSTFGQGKWNTIYF. CDR3 coding DNA: TGCGCCAGCAGCAGGTCAACGTTTGGACAGGGGAAATGGAACACCATATATTTT.

The chain is built from TRBV5-6 and TRBJ2-7; 9 bases agree with TRBD1. CDR3 length equals 15 residues. V dropped 3 bases and J dropped 5; count of bases not matched to a gene: 9. The germline gives CDR1 SGHDT, CDR2 YYEEEE. In DNA, the CDR3 is TGTGCCAGCAGCTCTGGTCCGGGACAGGGCCACGAGCAGTACTTC. This encodes CASSSGPGQGHEQYF.

CDR3 nucleotide sequence: TGCGCCAGCAGCTGGGGGACTAGCGGGAGGTCTTTTTCTGGAAATGAGCAGTTCTTC. Amino acids: CASSWGTSGRSFSGNEQFF. This chain links TRBV5-1 with TRBJ2-1; 15 bases agree with TRBD2. This CDR3 has 19 residues. Germline-derived CDR1 and CDR2 are SGHRS and YFSETQ. The V segment lost 3 bases and the J segment 7 bases; nucleotides outside the gene matches: 14.

This chain joins TRBV9 and TRBJ1-4, with a weak D call TRBD1 (5 bases). With 6 bases removed from V and 5 bases from J, the gap between germline ends came to 14 bases. The CDR3 has 14 residues. The germline CDR1 and CDR2 sequences are SGDLS and YYNGEE. The CDR3, as DNA: TGTGCCAGCACGGTGGGACTGAGAAATGAAAAACTGTTTTTT. Amino acids: CASTVGLRNEKLFF.

The chain combines TRBV7-9 with TRBJ1-1; D perhaps matches TRBD1 (5 bases). V lost 1 base to trimming and J lost 3 bases, with 12 bases between them. Germline V gene data show CDR1 as SEHNR and CDR2 as FQNEAQ (reference sequence). This CDR3 has 15 amino acids. For the CDR3, the DNA is TGTGCCAGCAGCTTAGAAGCAGGGCGGCACACTGAAGCTTTCTTT. This gives the protein CASSLEAGRHTEAFF.

This clone turned up a few times. The chain is built from TRBV18 and TRBJ1-6, with D hard to call. Germline CDR1 reads KGHSH; CDR2 reads LQKENI. The CDR3 consists of 15 residues. The V and J ends lost 0 bases and 5 bases respectively, with 8 bases between them. The CDR3 region is CASSPPNGNNSPLHF. The CDR3 DNA is TGTGCCAGCTCACCACCGAACGGGAATAATTCACCCCTCCACTTT.

The J gene is TRBJ2-3, the V gene TRBV5-1; TRBD2 matches 14 bases. This CDR3 region has 17 residues. CDR1 SGHRS and CDR2 YFSETQ come from the germline V gene. Trimming took 2 bases from V and 3 from J; bases not matched to a gene: 5. DNA of the CDR3: TGCGCCAGCAGCTTTGGACTAGCGGGAGGAGGGACAGATACGCAGTATTTT. This translates into CASSFGLAGGGTDTQYF.

The chain is built from TRBV4-1 and TRBJ2-5; D might be TRBD1 (6 bases). CDR3 length equals 15 residues. Germline V gives CDR1 MGHRA, CDR2 YSYEKL. The V and J ends lost 4 bases and 1 base respectively, with 13 bases between them. CDR3 protein: CASSPYRDIQETQYF. The CDR3, as DNA: TGCGCCAGCAGCCCATACAGGGATATCCAAGAGACCCAGTACTTC.

This chain links TRBV4-1 with TRBJ2-5, with 9 bases fitting TRBD1. The junction had 2 bases not matched to a gene; V was cut back by 2 bases and J by 1 base. CDR3 length: 15 amino acids. CDR1 and CDR2 (germline): MGHRA, YSYEKL. The CDR3 here is CASSQPQGAQETQYF. The CDR3, as DNA: TGCGCCAGCAGCCAACCACAGGGGGCCCAAGAGACCCAGTACTTC.

This chain uses TRBV7-8 with TRBJ1-2; 10 bases are a match to TRBD1. The CDR3 loop spans 15 amino acids. Germline CDR1 and CDR2: SGHVS and FQNEAQ. After removal of 2 bases from V and 7 bases from J, the junction contained 7 bases not matched to a gene. In DNA form, the CDR3 reads TGTGCCAGCAGCTTAACGCCAGACAGGGGGCTTGGCTACACCTTC. Translation gives CASSLTPDRGLGYTF.

The chain couples TRBV3-1 (or the pseudogene TRBV3-2) to TRBJ2-5, with D perhaps matching TRBD2 (6 bases). The CDR3 consists of 14 residues. CDR1 LGHDT and CDR2 YNNKEL come from the germline V gene (reference sequence). The V gene lost 2 bases and the J gene lost 5 bases, with 12 bases spanning the gap. This CDR3 reads CASSQLGGRETQYF. Here the CDR3 DNA reads TGTGCCAGCAGCCAACTAGGAGGGAGGGAGACCCAGTACTTC.

This chain links TRBV7-6 with TRBJ2-7; 7 positions match TRBD2. Per germline, CDR1 SGHVS and CDR2 FNYEAQ. V dropped 2 bases and J dropped 0; count of bases not matched to a gene: 13. CDR3 length: 18 residues. In DNA form, the CDR3 reads TGTGCCAGCAGCTTAACCCCCCGGGGAGGGAGTGTCTCCTACGAGCAGTACTTC. Its protein is CASSLTPRGGSVSYEQYF.

As for this clone: The junction differs from germline at one of its ends, possibly a read error. V and J are TRBV18 and TRBJ1-1; a possible D gene is TRBD1 (6 bases). Germline lookup yields CDR1 KGHSH and CDR2 LQKENI. The CDR3 runs to 15 residues. Here the CDR3 reads CASSPTGRDDVMDCF. DNA of the CDR3: TGTGCCAGCTCACCGACAGGCCGCGACGATGTCATGGATTGCTTT. Using reference TRBV18 and TRBJ1-1 for the parts outside the CDR3, the full variable domain is NAGVMQNPRHLVRRRGQEARLRCSPMKGHSHVYWYRQLPEEGLKFMVYLQKENIIDESGMPKERFSAEFPKEGPSILRIQQVVRGDSAAYFCASSPTGRDDVMDCFGQGTRLTVV.

This clone was recorded only once. The chain uses TRBV7-2 and TRBJ2-1; 9 nucleotides agree with TRBD2. Per germline, CDR1 SGHTA and CDR2 FQGNSA. The CDR3 sequence is 16 residues long. V lost 5 bases to trimming and J lost 4 bases; unmatched junction nucleotides: 9. The CDR3 DNA sequence: TGTGCCAGCAGCCCCTTCGGTAGCGGGAGATACAATGAGCAGTTCTTC. It specifies CASSPFGSGRYNEQFF.